This TCR beta chain was obtained from a study of breast tumors, draining lymph nodes, adjacent tissues. The study, taken as a whole, reports: Tumor and nontumor repertoires were significantly more similar in luminal-like than in basal-like breast cancer. Tumor T cell lymph node origin was a supported hypothesis, not proven. Tumor repertoires ranked between lymph nodes and nontumor tissue in diversity, with V and J gene preferences.

A single record per CDR3 protein comes from TCRdb applying MiXCR to the multiplex PCR reads. The sample shows more than 14,000 distinct CDR3 sequences, around 47% of them seen only once. This clonotype has ten or more counts. Its cognate antigen is unknown. The ends were cut back, 1 base at V and 3 bases at J, with 16 bases in the middle. The CDR3 is 16 residues long. Germline loops: CDR1 SGHRS, CDR2 YFSETQ. Input material: tumor-adjacent breast tissue. J is TRBJ1-2 and V is TRBV5-1; D may be TRBD1 (5 bases). This sequence was found in a female donor with breast cancer. Some clones in this sample may be carry-over from other donors' samples. The CDR3 here is CASSLLGEQRHYGYTF. CDR3 DNA sequence: TGCGCCAGCAGCTTGTTAGGGGAACAGCGCCACTATGGCTACACCTTC.